This T cell receptor (beta chain) was sequenced for a study of shared clonotypes between healthy human individuals. For the study at large: CD4 naive cells filled three plates per donor, CD4 memory three, CD8 naive two and CD8 memory one.

Assay used: immunoSEQ multiplex PCR; TCRdb lists only in-frame clones, some missing. Found here are about 1 million clones, about 75% of them singletons; the top ten hold around 1.5%. A word on this clone: Its antigen is still unknown.

The donors, healthy adults who were HIV-negative, had experienced no recent acute infections or vaccinations. Study conclusions and caveats: For sorted subsets, rarefaction showed incomplete sequencing despite large depth.

Germline CDR1 is MNHNS and CDR2 is SASEGT. Trimming took off 8 bases at V and 2 bases at J, with 18 bases between the two ends. The CDR3 sequence is 15 residues long. The chain couples TRBV6-1 to TRBJ2-5, with TRBD2 as a possible D gene (5 bases). The sample taken for sequencing was memory CD4+ T cells sorted from blood. The subset denotes: CD45RA-negative fraction. This receptor was taken from a man between 18 and 35 years old in good health. The CDR3 protein is CASGSAGLGQETQYF. CDR3 in DNA: TGTGCCAGCGGGTCCGCGGGTCTGGGGCAAGAGACCCAGTACTTC.